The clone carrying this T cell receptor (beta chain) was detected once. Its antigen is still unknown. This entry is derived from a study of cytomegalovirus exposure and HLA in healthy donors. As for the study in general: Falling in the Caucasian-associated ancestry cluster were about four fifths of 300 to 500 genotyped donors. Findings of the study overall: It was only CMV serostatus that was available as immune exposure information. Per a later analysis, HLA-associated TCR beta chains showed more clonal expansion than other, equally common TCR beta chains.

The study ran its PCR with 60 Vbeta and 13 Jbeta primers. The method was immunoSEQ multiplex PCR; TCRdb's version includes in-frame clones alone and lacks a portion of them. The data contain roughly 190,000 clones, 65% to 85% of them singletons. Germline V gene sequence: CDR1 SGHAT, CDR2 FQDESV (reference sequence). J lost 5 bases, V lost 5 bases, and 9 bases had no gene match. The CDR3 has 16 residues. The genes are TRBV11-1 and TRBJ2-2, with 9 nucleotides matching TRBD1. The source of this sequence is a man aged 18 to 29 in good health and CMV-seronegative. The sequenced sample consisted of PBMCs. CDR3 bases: TGTGCCAGCAGCCCCCGGGACAGGGTTAAGACCGGGGAGCTGTTTTTT. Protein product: CASSPRDRVKTGELFF.